Listed here are 25 T cell receptor beta chains from one sample, sequenced in a study of T cells after yellow fever vaccination. In TCRdb, the 5' RACE reads were re-called with MiXCR into one record per CDR3 protein. The sample contains 45,000 to 60,000 distinct CDR3 sequences, 6.5% to 8% of which appear only once. This material consisted of CD8+ T cells not binding an NS4B(214-222) dextramer, sorted from PBMCs, taken about 41 days after the first yellow fever vaccination. These receptor sequences come from a man aged 18 to 29 who received the YFV17D yellow fever vaccine.

The chain links TRBV6-5 to TRBJ1-2, with D perhaps TRBD1 (6 bases). Trimming took off 2 bases at V and 4 bases at J, with 23 bases between the two ends. The CDR3 loop spans 18 amino acids. Germline-derived CDR1 and CDR2 are MNHEY and SVGAGI. The CDR3 nucleotides read TGTGCCAGCAGTTACCAACGATCTGGTTACCGGGGGCTCTATGGCTACACCTTC. This translates into CASSYQRSGYRGLYGYTF.

Many counts were recorded for this clonotype. The CDR3 here is CASSQDLADQEQFF. The CDR3, as DNA: TGCGCCAGCAGCCAAGATCTGGCCGACCAAGAGCAGTTCTTC. The chain is built from TRBV4-3 and TRBJ2-1; D call uncertain. V was pared by 0 bases and J by 10 bases, with 13 bases between. CDR1 and CDR2 (germline): LGHNA, YSLEER. The CDR3 spans 14 residues.

This clonotype occurred a few times. The chain combines TRBV5-1 with TRBJ1-5; 7 nucleotides agree with TRBD1. Germline loops: CDR1 SGHRS, CDR2 YFSETQ. This CDR3 contains 15 residues. V trimming: 0 bases; J trimming: 4 bases; junction bases outside the gene matches: 4. The CDR3 nucleotides are TGCGCCAGCAGCTTGGGAGGGGGCCCTAATCAGCCCCAGCATTTT. Protein product: CASSLGGGPNQPQHF.

This clonotype was counted a few times. J is TRBJ2-2 and V is TRBV6-2 or TRBV6-3; 7 bases align to TRBD2. This CDR3 comprises 16 residues. The germline V gene has CDR1 MNHEY and CDR2 SVGEGT. The J segment lost 2 bases and the V segment lost 2 bases, leaving 5 bases of the junction unmatched. This CDR3 reads CASSYQPSGNTGELFF. The CDR3 nucleotides are TGTGCCAGCAGTTACCAGCCTAGCGGAAACACCGGGGAGCTGTTTTTT.

In the case of this clonotype: Given a much more abundant clone one base away, this may be a read error. CDR3 nucleotides: TGTGCCAGCAGTTTTGGGAGCTCCTACGAGCAGTACTTC. This encodes CASSFGSSYEQYF. The gene calls are TRBV12-3 or TRBV12-4 and TRBJ2-7; D may be TRBD2 (5 bases). The CDR3 runs 13 residues. V lost 3 bases and J 0 bases, leaving 6 bases between the germline ends.

This clonotype turned up a few times. The chain combines TRBV4-3 with TRBJ1-5; D is uncertain. The CDR3 length is 18 residues. V was trimmed by 1 base and J by 4 bases, leaving 20 bases between them. Per germline, CDR1 LGHNA and CDR2 YSLEER. The CDR3 DNA follows: TGCGCCAGCAGCCAAGTCCTGTTTGGGTTAGCGGGGAATCAGCCCCAGCATTTT. This translates into CASSQVLFGLAGNQPQHF.

A few counts support this clonotype. The chain has TRBV24-1 and TRBJ2-2; TRBD2 is a possible D gene (7 bases). The CDR3 spans 15 residues. Germline V gene data show CDR1 as KGHDR and CDR2 as SFDVKD. Trimming left V 6 bases short and J 3 bases short, with 13 bases between. This CDR3 is CATSPAGAYTGELFF. The DNA for the CDR3 is TGTGCCACCAGTCCGGCGGGGGCCTACACCGGGGAGCTGTTTTTT.

This clonotype was recorded many times. The chain joins TRBV24-1 to TRBJ2-1, with 7 positions matching TRBD1. CDR3 length: 18 amino acids. V was clipped by 3 bases and J by 0 bases; unmatched bases: 10. In germline, CDR1 is KGHDR, CDR2 SFDVKD. In nucleotides, the CDR3 is TGTGCCACCAGTGATGGGTCCGGGACAGCGAGCTCCTACAATGAGCAGTTCTTC. This sequence encodes CATSDGSGTASSYNEQFF.

This clonotype was detected only a few times. The chain combines TRBV12-3 or TRBV12-4 with TRBJ1-5; D call uncertain. The CDR3 sequence is 12 residues long. The V gene lost 8 bases and the J gene lost 1 base, with 6 bases spanning the gap. The CDR3 here is CASRKSNQPQHF. The CDR3 region has the DNA TGTGCCAGCCGTAAGAGCAATCAGCCCCAGCATTTT.

This clonotype has a handful of counts. J is TRBJ1-6 and V is TRBV6-5, with 8 bases fitting TRBD1. Germline CDR1 is MNHEY and CDR2 is SVGAGI. The CDR3 has 15 residues. V trimming: 2 bases; J trimming: 7 bases; junction bases outside the gene matches: 4. DNA of the CDR3: TGTGCCAGCAGTTACACAGGGGGATTCAATTCACCCCTCCACTTT. Translating gives CASSYTGGFNSPLHF.

The genes are TRBV7-9 and TRBJ1-1; TRBD1 matches 9 bases. Germline V gene lookup returns CDR1 SEHNR and CDR2 FQNEAQ (reference sequence). J gave up 4 bases and V 2 bases, and 2 bases lay outside the gene matches. The CDR3 is 14 amino acids. CDR3 amino acids: CASSLSTGGTEAFF. Written as DNA, the CDR3 is TGTGCCAGCAGCTTATCGACAGGGGGCACTGAAGCTTTCTTT.

J is TRBJ1-2 and V is TRBV2; D is perhaps TRBD1 (6 bases). The CDR3 has 13 residues. Trimming cost V 7 bases and J 8 bases, with 17 bases left between them. Germline loops: CDR1 SNHLY, CDR2 FYNNEI. The CDR3 reads CASTGTLGGGYTF. CDR3 DNA sequence: TGTGCCAGCACCGGGACATTAGGAGGCGGCTACACCTTC.

Only a few counts were recorded for this clonotype. The chain has TRBV20-1 and TRBJ2-3, with D perhaps TRBD2 (6 bases). Deletions cut 6 bases from V and 4 bases from J, with 11 bases between. Germline V gene lookup returns CDR1 DFQATT and CDR2 SNEGSKA (reference sequence). The CDR3 has 12 residues. The CDR3 sequence is CSAREVADTQYF. The CDR3 coding sequence is TGCAGTGCCAGGGAGGTCGCAGATACGCAGTATTTT.

This clonotype occurred many times. This CDR3 is CASSPLRESDEQFF. CDR3 bases: TGTGCCAGCAGCCCGCTCAGGGAAAGCGATGAGCAGTTCTTC. This chain links TRBV6-2 or TRBV6-3 with TRBJ2-1; weak D call: TRBD1 (5 bases). CDR1 MNHEY and CDR2 SVGEGT come from the germline V gene. Trimming left V 6 bases short and J 8 bases short, with 17 bases between. The CDR3 sequence is 14 residues long.

This clonotype was recorded at least ten times. V is TRBV5-1 and J is TRBJ2-1; 9 bases are a match to TRBD2. V lost 0 bases, J lost 4 bases, and 8 bases stayed unmatched. The germline V gene has CDR1 SGHRS and CDR2 YFSETQ. This CDR3 contains 17 residues. The CDR3 DNA is TGCGCCAGCAGCTTGGGATCTAGCGGGGAAACGTACAATGAGCAGTTCTTC. Translated: CASSLGSSGETYNEQFF.

The chain uses TRBV7-2 and TRBJ2-7, with D hard to call. Trimming took off 5 bases at V and 4 bases at J, with 12 bases between the two ends. CDR1 is SGHTA and CDR2 is FQGNSA in the germline V gene. The CDR3 is 13 residues long. CDR3 in DNA: TGTGCCAGCAGCCCAAGGGTGCTATACGAGCAGTACTTC. Translating gives CASSPRVLYEQYF.

This clonotype turned up a few times. The CDR3 reads CASNLGSTSGETQYF. The CDR3 nucleotides are TGTGCCAGCAACCTCGGTTCGACTAGCGGAGAGACCCAGTACTTC. The V and J genes are TRBV2 and TRBJ2-5; the match to TRBD2 covers 9 bases. CDR1 and CDR2 from the germline V gene are SNHLY and FYNNEI. After removal of 7 bases from V and 4 bases from J, the junction contained 10 bases not matched to a gene. The CDR3 is 15 amino acids.

In this sample, this clonotype turned up a few times. The V gene is TRBV7-2, the J gene TRBJ2-3; tentatively, D is TRBD1 or TRBD2 (6 bases each). Trimming cost V 1 base and J 4 bases, with 15 bases left between them. The CDR3 contains 16 residues. In germline, CDR1 is SGHTA, CDR2 FQGNSA. CDR3 nucleotide sequence: TGTGCCAGCAGCTTAGGCCCGAGGGGGGCACCAGATACGCAGTATTTT. Translating it yields CASSLGPRGAPDTQYF. The complete variable domain, with remaining parts taken from reference TRBV7-2 and TRBJ2-3, reads GAGVSQSPSNKVTEKGKDVELRCDPISGHTALYWYRQSLGQGLEFLIYFQGNSAPDKSGLPSDRFSAERTGGSVSTLTIQRTQQEDSAVYLCASSLGPRGAPDTQYFGPGTRLTVL.

The chain is built from TRBV6-2 or TRBV6-3 and TRBJ2-4; either TRBD1 or TRBD2 may fit D (5 bases each). CDR1 MNHEY and CDR2 SVGEGT come from the germline V gene. V was clipped by 8 bases and J by 5 bases, with 7 bases between them. The length of the CDR3 is 11 residues. The CDR3 protein is CASSGQNIQYF. The CDR3, as DNA: TGTGCCAGCTCGGGGCAAAACATTCAGTACTTC.

The sample holds many counts of this clonotype. The chain joins TRBV28 to TRBJ2-1; 8 bases map to TRBD2. This CDR3 has 15 residues. Germline CDR1 reads MDHEN; CDR2 reads SYDVKM. V shed 8 bases and J 0 bases; nucleotides not matched to a gene: 6. The CDR3: CASARGGSSYNEQFF. The CDR3 bases are TGTGCCAGCGCCCGGGGGGGCAGCTCCTACAATGAGCAGTTCTTC.

The J gene is TRBJ1-1, the V gene TRBV6-5; D gene unclear. CDR1 is MNHEY and CDR2 is SVGAGI in the germline V gene. V lost 2 bases and J 6 bases, leaving 7 bases between the germline ends. The CDR3 totals 12 residues. The CDR3 DNA reads TGTGCCAGCAGTTACCCGGGCTCTGAAGCTTTCTTT. This gives the protein CASSYPGSEAFF.

The table lists this clonotype with many counts. J is TRBJ2-7 and V is TRBV2; a possible D gene is TRBD1 (6 bases). Trimming left V 6 bases short and J 4 bases short, with 16 bases between. Germline CDR1 reads SNHLY; CDR2 reads FYNNEI. The CDR3 sequence is 14 residues long. CDR3 region: CASSAWTVRYEQYV. The CDR3 DNA reads as TGTGCCAGCAGCGCCTGGACAGTCCGTTACGAGCAGTACGTC.

In this sample, this clonotype turned up a few times. This sequence joins TRBV14 and TRBJ2-7; 10 positions match TRBD1. Germline-derived CDR1 and CDR2 are SGHDN and FVKESK. The CDR3 consists of 16 residues. J was trimmed by 5 bases and V by 4 bases; bases with no gene match: 11. CDR3 bases: TGTGCCAGCAGCCGCGGACCCGGGACAGGGGTCCACGAGCAGTACGTC. The encoded protein is CASSRGPGTGVHEQYV.

This clonotype was observed a few times. This chain joins TRBV27 and TRBJ1-5; no clear D gene. The CDR3 consists of 13 residues. Between the trimmed V and J ends, which lost 2 bases and 7 bases, there was a span of 9 bases. Germline CDR1 and CDR2: MNHEY and SMNVEV (reference sequence). CDR3 protein: CASSLGVWQPQHF. DNA of the CDR3: TGTGCCAGCAGTTTAGGGGTGTGGCAGCCCCAGCATTTT.

The chain has TRBV4-3 and TRBJ2-1; D might be TRBD1 or TRBD2, each matching 6 bases. Trimming took 1 base from V and 4 from J, leaving 17 bases between them. Germline loops: CDR1 LGHNA, CDR2 YSLEER. The CDR3 is 17 residues long. The CDR3 nucleotides read TGCGCCAGCAGCCAAGCCGGGGGCCCTAATCTGTACAATGAGCAGTTCTTC. It codes for CASSQAGGPNLYNEQFF.